This T cell receptor (beta chain) was sequenced for a study of CD8+CD57+ T cells in acquired aplastic anemia. Study overall: Sorted CD4+ and CD8+ cells yielded roughly 3.1 ug of DNA on average.

The CDR3 runs 14 residues. Trimming cost V 0 bases and J 7 bases, with 8 bases left between them. Germline loops: CDR1 SGHRS, CDR2 YFSETQ. This clonotype has ten or more counts. Template material for TCR beta VDJ and CDR3 profiling consisted of genomic DNA. TCRdb analysed the reads with MiXCR anew, one entry per CDR3 protein. Of a few hundred thousand distinct CDR3 sequences listed, approximately 33% were seen once; the top ten hold approximately 0.82%. Patients picked for sequencing had shown CD8+CD57+ cell expansion detected by flow cytometry. Severe acquired aplastic anemia was diagnosed in all patients.

Sequences were obtained from sorted CD4+, CD8+, or CD8+CD57+ T cells (not recorded which) from PBMCs. The origin of this receptor is a human donor with aplastic anemia. The rearrangement links TRBV5-1 to TRBJ1-6; D is unclear. The CDR3 protein is CASSLDPPNSPLHF. The CDR3 DNA reads TGCGCCAGCAGCTTGGACCCGCCCAATTCACCCCTCCACTTT.